Shown below are 29 T cell receptor beta chains from a single sample sequenced in a study of T cells in narcolepsy. Some clones are missing from TCRdb's copy, which holds only in-frame ones; the method was immunoSEQ multiplex PCR. The sample includes more than 20,000 clones, 90% to 95% of them seen just once. The sequenced sample consisted of CD45RA- memory CD4+ T cells from PBMCs. These receptors all come from a human donor with narcolepsy.

CDR3 protein: CASSFPDRGDYGYTF. CDR3 sequence (DNA): TGTGCCAGCAGTTTCCCCGATAGGGGTGACTATGGCTACACCTTC. This rearrangement joins TRBV28 to TRBJ1-2, with D perhaps matching TRBD1 (5 bases). V was clipped by 3 bases and J by 3 bases, with 14 bases between them. The V gene's germline CDR1 is MDHEN and CDR2 SYDVKM. The CDR3 has 15 amino acids.

This clone was seen once. This chain connects TRBV7-2 to TRBJ2-2; 10 bases match TRBD1. There are 16 residues in the CDR3. V lost 5 bases, J lost 4 bases, and 7 bases stayed unmatched. CDR1 and CDR2 from the germline V gene are SGHTA and FQGNSA. This chain's CDR3 is CASSLRQGAGTGELFF. The CDR3 DNA sequence: TGTGCCAGCAGCCTAAGACAGGGGGCTGGCACCGGGGAGCTGTTTTTT.

The V and J genes are TRBV6-1 and TRBJ1-3; tentative D call: TRBD1 (5 bases). Germline CDR1 and CDR2: MNHNS and SASEGT. This CDR3 is built from 11 residues. Trimming shortened V by 11 bases and J by 4 bases, and 9 bases separated the two germline ends. The CDR3: CAGTLGNTIYF. The CDR3 DNA sequence: TGTGCCGGGACCCTAGGAAACACCATATATTTT.

This rearrangement joins TRBV5-4 to TRBJ2-1, with TRBD2 matching over 9 bases. The trim removed 4 bases at V and 8 bases at J, leaving 13 bases unmatched. The CDR3 totals 16 residues. CDR1 and CDR2 from the germline V gene are SGHNT and YYREEE (reference sequence). Here the CDR3 DNA reads TGTGCCAGCAGCGGTCCGGGACTAGCAATTCTCGATGAGCAGTTCTTC. It yields the protein CASSGPGLAILDEQFF.

The gene calls are TRBV5-5 and TRBJ2-3, with D possibly matching TRBD1 (6 bases). Trimming shortened V by 4 bases and J by 0 bases, and 12 bases separated the two germline ends. This CDR3 spans 15 amino acids. Looked up from germline, CDR1 is SGHKS and CDR2 is YYEKEE (reference sequence). The CDR3 loop reads CASSPLGGSTDTQYF. Here the CDR3 DNA reads TGTGCCAGCAGCCCTCTAGGGGGTAGCACAGATACGCAGTATTTT.

This chain links TRBV14 with TRBJ2-2; D gene uncertain. The V end lost 2 bases, the J end lost 7 bases, and 17 bases lay between the germline ends. CDR3 length: 16 residues. From germline, CDR1 is SGHDN and CDR2 FVKESK. The CDR3 here is CASSQKGYGSFGELFF. The CDR3 nucleotides are TGTGCCAGCAGCCAAAAAGGCTATGGGTCCTTCGGGGAGCTGTTTTTT.

The rearrangement uses TRBV11-2 and TRBJ1-2, with TRBD1 as a possible D gene (5 bases). The germline V and J ends were trimmed by 1 base and 5 bases, with 14 bases remaining between them. The CDR3 length is 15 residues. Looked up from germline, CDR1 is SGHAT and CDR2 is FQNNGV. The CDR3 loop is CASSLVEGWGYGYTF. The CDR3 DNA sequence: TGTGCCAGCAGCTTAGTAGAAGGCTGGGGGTATGGCTACACCTTC.

This clone was counted only a few times. The chain joins TRBV5-6 to TRBJ1-4; D unclear. The CDR3 is 14 residues long. The germline V gene has CDR1 SGHDT and CDR2 YYEEEE. Trimming pared 4 bases from V and 5 bases from J, leaving 12 bases between. CDR3 residues: CASSPNVYNEKLFF. In DNA, the CDR3 is TGTGCCAGCAGCCCCAATGTATACAATGAAAAACTGTTTTTT.

The rearrangement uses TRBV6-1 and TRBJ1-1; D call uncertain. V was cut by 10 bases and J by 0 bases, with 6 bases left in between. The CDR3 length is 11 residues. The germline CDR1 and CDR2 sequences are MNHNS and SASEGT. CDR3 in DNA: TGTGCCACGATCATGAACACTGAAGCTTTCTTT. Residues: CATIMNTEAFF.

V usage is TRBV7-9 and J usage is TRBJ2-1; D is perhaps TRBD1 or TRBD2 (5 bases each). Trimming removed 3 bases at V and 9 bases at J, with 12 bases between. The CDR3 is made up of 13 amino acids. The germline gives CDR1 SEHNR, CDR2 FQNEAQ (reference sequence). Here the CDR3 reads CASSFYGDGEQFF. The CDR3 DNA reads as TGTGCCAGCAGCTTTTACGGGGACGGTGAGCAGTTCTTC.

The chain is built from TRBV7-3 and TRBJ2-1, with 9 bases that match TRBD2. Germline trimming cut 2 bases from V and 6 bases from J; bases unmatched to any gene: 14. Germline V CDR1 and CDR2: SGHTA, FQGTGA. This CDR3 is 18 amino acids long. In DNA form, the CDR3 reads TGTGCCAGCAGCTTATCCTTGTTCTCGACTAGCGGATCCAATGAGCAGTTCTTC. Translating it yields CASSLSLFSTSGSNEQFF.

This chain connects TRBV15 to TRBJ1-2; TRBD1 matches 8 bases. The CDR3 totals 14 residues. With V trimmed by 3 bases and J by 5 bases, 5 bases remained unmatched. The germline gives CDR1 LNHNV, CDR2 YYDKDF (reference sequence). This CDR3 reads CATSRDRDGYGYTF. CDR3 DNA: TGTGCCACCAGCAGGGACAGGGATGGGTATGGCTACACCTTC.

The genes are TRBV6-5 and TRBJ2-3; weak D call: TRBD1 (5 bases). V shed 5 bases and J shed 2 bases, with 11 bases lying between them. CDR1 and CDR2 from the germline V gene are MNHEY and SVGAGI. CDR3 length: 14 residues. CDR3 in DNA: TGTGCCAGCAGTCACGGTGGGGCCACAGATACGCAGTATTTT. Protein sequence: CASSHGGATDTQYF.

This chain uses TRBV9 with TRBJ2-3, with 8 bases lining up with TRBD2. This CDR3 spans 15 amino acids. V gave up 4 bases and J gave up 4 bases; unmatched junction bases: 8. Germline values: CDR1 SGDLS, CDR2 YYNGEE. This CDR3 reads CASSLSGGGSDTQYF. The CDR3 DNA follows: TGTGCCAGCAGCCTCAGCGGGGGAGGGTCAGATACGCAGTATTTT.

The chain employs TRBV27 and TRBJ2-2, with D maybe TRBD1 (6 bases). In germline, CDR1 is MNHEY, CDR2 SMNVEV (reference sequence). The germline V and J ends were trimmed by 6 bases and 2 bases, with 10 bases remaining between them. The CDR3 loop spans 14 amino acids. In DNA form, the CDR3 reads TGTGCCAGCAGGCCGGACAGAAACACCGGGGAGCTGTTTTTT. Translated, it gives CASRPDRNTGELFF.

This chain connects TRBV7-9 to TRBJ1-1, with 8 bases that match TRBD1. After removal of 4 bases from V and 5 bases from J, the junction contained 9 bases not matched to a gene. This CDR3 is 15 amino acids long. CDR1 is SEHNR, CDR2 FQNEAQ, per germline (reference sequence). CDR3 protein: CASSSRTGRSTEAFF. The DNA for the CDR3 is TGTGCCAGCAGCTCGAGGACAGGGAGGAGTACTGAAGCTTTCTTT.

This chain links TRBV23-1 with TRBJ2-7; D is ambiguous. TRBV23-1 is an ORF for which the function is uncertain. CDR3 length: 13 residues. V was pared by 10 bases and J by 2 bases, with 15 bases between. The CDR3 loop reads CAINKTRTYEQYF. CDR3 in DNA: TGCGCCATCAATAAGACACGTACCTACGAGCAGTACTTC.

The chain joins TRBV6-1 to TRBJ1-6; 7 positions agree with TRBD1. The CDR3 loop spans 15 amino acids. Unmatched junction bases numbered 5, after V lost 2 bases and J lost 7 bases. Germline CDR1 MNHNS, CDR2 SASEGT. The CDR3 DNA reads TGTGCCAGCAGTGAACCGGGACAGCTGAATTCACCCCTCCACTTT. Translation: CASSEPGQLNSPLHF.

This clone was seen a single time. V gene TRBV20-1 combines with J gene TRBJ2-3; D might be TRBD2 (5 bases). CDR1 is DFQATT and CDR2 is SNEGSKA in the germline V gene (reference sequence). The V end was cut by 6 bases, the J end by 7 bases, with 11 bases between. The CDR3 covers 11 residues. In DNA form, the CDR3 reads TGCAGTGCCTGGGAGTTCAATACGCAGTATTTT. This codes for CSAWEFNTQYF.

This chain connects TRBV5-4 to TRBJ2-7; no firm D call. The CDR3 covers 12 residues. Germline-derived CDR1 and CDR2 are SGHNT and YYREEE (reference sequence). V lost 1 base, J lost 7 bases, and 9 bases lay in between. The CDR3 DNA is TGTGCCAGCAGCTTGTTTTCTAGAGAGCAGTACTTC. This sequence encodes CASSLFSREQYF.

This rearrangement joins TRBV6-5 to TRBJ2-7; D may correspond to TRBD1 or TRBD2 (5 bases each). Germline CDR1 is MNHEY and CDR2 is SVGAGI. V was clipped by 6 bases and J by 0 bases, with 15 bases between them. The CDR3 has 15 amino acids. CDR3 residues: CASRRTAGSSYEQYF. As DNA, the CDR3 is TGTGCCAGCAGACGGACGGCAGGGAGCTCCTACGAGCAGTACTTC.

The sample holds one count of this clone. The rearrangement joins TRBV27 to TRBJ2-1, with 9 bases aligning to TRBD2. The junction had 6 bases not matched to a gene; V was cut back by 8 bases and J by 4 bases. In germline, CDR1 is MNHEY, CDR2 SMNVEV (reference sequence). This CDR3 is built from 14 residues. The CDR3 sequence is CASGKREEYNEQFF. The CDR3 DNA reads TGTGCCAGCGGAAAGCGGGAGGAATACAATGAGCAGTTCTTC.

This chain connects TRBV5-6 to TRBJ2-7; 8 bases map to TRBD1. Germline assignment: CDR1 SGHDT and CDR2 YYEEEE. V gave up 1 base and J gave up 2 bases; unmatched junction bases: 5. This CDR3 contains 15 residues. CDR3 protein: CASSLNPGQAYEQYF. As DNA, the CDR3 is TGTGCCAGCAGCTTGAACCCGGGACAGGCCTACGAGCAGTACTTC.

The table lists this clone with a count of one. The genes are TRBV6-5 and TRBJ1-4; 10 bases map to TRBD1. Germline CDR1 is MNHEY and CDR2 is SVGAGI. Germline trimming cut 6 bases from V and 8 bases from J; bases unmatched to any gene: 9. The CDR3 sequence is 15 residues long. The CDR3 nucleotides are TGTGCCAGCAGACAAAATGACAGGGGGCAAGAAAAACTGTTTTTT. Protein: CASRQNDRGQEKLFF.

This clone was found a few times. The V call is TRBV25-1, the J call TRBJ2-3; the D gene is possibly TRBD1 (6 bases). The CDR3 covers 16 residues. The V gene's germline CDR1 is MGHDK and CDR2 SYGVNS. V lost 3 bases and J 8 bases, leaving 21 bases between the germline ends. The CDR3 bases are TGTGCCAGCAGTGATGCTTGGACAGACGTTTTGGGTACGCAGTATTTT. Translating it yields CASSDAWTDVLGTQYF.

The chain has TRBV30 and TRBJ1-1; D is unresolved. Germline-derived CDR1 and CDR2 are GTSNPN and SVGIG (reference sequence). With 5 bases removed from V and 1 base from J, the gap between germline ends came to 5 bases. The CDR3 contains 11 residues. The CDR3 spells CAWGGNTEAFF. The CDR3 DNA reads as TGTGCCTGGGGCGGGAACACTGAAGCTTTCTTT. The full variable domain, with the rest looked up from reference TRBV30 and TRBJ1-1, is SQTIHQWPATLVQPVGSPLSLECTVEGTSNPNLYWYRQAAGRGLQLLFYSVGIGQISSEVPQNLSASRPQDRQFILSSKKLLLSDSGFYLCAWGGNTEAFFGQGTRLTVV.

The CDR3 sequence: CASSRGGDTQYF. The CDR3 DNA is TGCGCCAGCAGTAGAGGGGGCGATACGCAGTATTTT. The chain combines TRBV10-2 with TRBJ2-3; 7 bases are shared with TRBD1. CDR3 length equals 12 residues. The trim removed 5 bases at V and 6 bases at J, leaving 2 bases unmatched. From germline, CDR1 is WSHSY and CDR2 SAAADI.

V usage is TRBV7-2 and J usage is TRBJ2-5; D not resolved. Trimming cost V 5 bases and J 2 bases, with 12 bases left between them. The CDR3 sequence is 14 residues long. Germline CDR1 is SGHTA and CDR2 is FQGNSA. In nucleotides, the CDR3 is TGTGCCAGCAGCGTGACAAGCGTACAAGAGACCCAGTACTTC. Its translation is CASSVTSVQETQYF. Complete variable domain (other parts from reference TRBV7-2 and TRBJ2-5): GAGVSQSPSNKVTEKGKDVELRCDPISGHTALYWYRQSLGQGLEFLIYFQGNSAPDKSGLPSDRFSAERTGGSVSTLTIQRTQQEDSAVYLCASSVTSVQETQYFGPGTRLLVL.

The chain combines TRBV30 with TRBJ1-3; no definite D call. The CDR3 is made up of 12 amino acids. Trimming shortened V by 3 bases and J by 0 bases, and 3 bases separated the two germline ends. Germline V gene lookup returns CDR1 GTSNPN and CDR2 SVGIG (reference sequence). The CDR3 coding sequence is TGTGCCTGGAGGCCCTCTGGAAACACCATATATTTT. Its translation is CAWRPSGNTIYF.